Listed below are T cell receptor beta chains from one sample, sequenced in a study of T cells in tumors after PD-1 blockade. Some clones are missing from TCRdb's copy, which holds only in-frame ones; the method was immunoSEQ multiplex PCR. The table includes roughly 60,000 clones, 80% detected once. The sample in question was PBMCs, obtained before anti-PD-1 treatment. Source of these receptors: a human donor with basal cell carcinoma. Both conserved end residues are part of each CDR3. Some rows mark clone size as missing; the rest say once, few, many or name a class of expanded clone.

clone_size: once
cdr3_length: 15
j_call: TRBJ2-1
v_call: TRBV18
cdr3_aa: CASSKRVSDVNEQFF

clone_size: .
cdr3_length: 14
j_call: TRBJ1-1
v_call: TRBV18
cdr3_aa: CASSPRRASTEAFF

clone_size: .
cdr3_length: 16
j_call: TRBJ2-7
v_call: TRBV7-6
cdr3_aa: CASSLGTGSSSAEQYF

clone_size: .
cdr3_length: 14
j_call: TRBJ2-2
v_call: TRBV7-2
cdr3_aa: CASSLQGAPGELFF

clone_size: .
cdr3_length: 16
j_call: TRBJ2-3
v_call: TRBV4-2
cdr3_aa: CASSQGRGGGKDTQYF

clone_size: .
cdr3_length: 15
j_call: TRBJ1-3
v_call: TRBV7-6
cdr3_aa: CASSEGQRSGNTIYF

clone_size: .
cdr3_length: 14
j_call: TRBJ1-1
v_call: TRBV7-8
cdr3_aa: CASSPPGEGGEAFF

clone_size: .
cdr3_length: 15
j_call: TRBJ1-3
v_call: TRBV27
cdr3_aa: CASSLSWQTGNTIYF

clone_size: .
cdr3_length: 15
j_call: TRBJ2-7
v_call: TRBV19
cdr3_aa: CASSSPGGQGYEQYF

clone_size: .
cdr3_length: 14
j_call: TRBJ1-5
v_call: TRBV19
cdr3_aa: CASTWGYSNQPQHF

clone_size: .
cdr3_length: 15
j_call: TRBJ2-7
v_call: TRBV15
cdr3_aa: CATSKRQGVSDEQYF

clone_size: .
cdr3_length: 11
j_call: TRBJ2-7
v_call: TRBV12-3/TRBV12-4
cdr3_aa: CASSFRGEQYF

clone_size: once
cdr3_length: 13
j_call: TRBJ1-1
v_call: TRBV2
cdr3_aa: CASRVQWATEAFF

clone_size: .
cdr3_length: 15
j_call: TRBJ2-7
v_call: TRBV9
cdr3_aa: CASSDLGQVGDEQYF

clone_size: .
cdr3_length: 15
j_call: TRBJ2-1
v_call: TRBV11-3
cdr3_aa: CASSLRVGVRNEQFF

clone_size: .
cdr3_length: 13
j_call: TRBJ2-7
v_call: TRBV12-3/TRBV12-4
cdr3_aa: CASSLGGYYEQYF

clone_size: .
cdr3_length: 13
j_call: TRBJ1-1
v_call: TRBV27
cdr3_aa: CASSLKEGTEAFF

clone_size: .
cdr3_length: 16
j_call: TRBJ1-3
v_call: TRBV13
cdr3_aa: CASSWETGKGGNTIYF

clone_size: .
cdr3_length: 13
j_call: TRBJ1-3
v_call: TRBV7-6
cdr3_aa: CASSLANREAIYF

clone_size: .
cdr3_length: 17
j_call: TRBJ1-1
v_call: TRBV21-1
cdr3_aa: CASSKAMGTGGNTEAFF

clone_size: .
cdr3_length: 13
j_call: TRBJ1-6
v_call: TRBV5-1
cdr3_aa: CASRAENNSPLHF

clone_size: .
cdr3_length: 18
j_call: TRBJ1-1
v_call: TRBV30
cdr3_aa: CAWTASRQGRPMNTEAFF

clone_size: few
cdr3_length: 13
j_call: TRBJ1-1
v_call: TRBV7-6
cdr3_aa: CASSSQEYTEAFF

clone_size: once
cdr3_length: 15
j_call: TRBJ2-4
v_call: TRBV10-3
cdr3_aa: CAISEQGKAKNIQYF

clone_size: few
cdr3_length: 15
j_call: TRBJ1-6
v_call: TRBV30
cdr3_aa: CAWSSSRGGESPLHF

clone_size: .
cdr3_length: 14
j_call: TRBJ2-1
v_call: TRBV13
cdr3_aa: CASSPSGSGNEQFF

clone_size: .
cdr3_length: 14
j_call: TRBJ1-1
v_call: TRBV5-1
cdr3_aa: CASSLGKGNTEAFF

clone_size: .
cdr3_length: 17
j_call: TRBJ2-1
v_call: TRBV18
cdr3_aa: CASSPRSGDTLRNEQFF

clone_size: .
cdr3_length: 16
j_call: TRBJ2-1
v_call: TRBV7-9
cdr3_aa: CASSFQGQNRYNEQFF